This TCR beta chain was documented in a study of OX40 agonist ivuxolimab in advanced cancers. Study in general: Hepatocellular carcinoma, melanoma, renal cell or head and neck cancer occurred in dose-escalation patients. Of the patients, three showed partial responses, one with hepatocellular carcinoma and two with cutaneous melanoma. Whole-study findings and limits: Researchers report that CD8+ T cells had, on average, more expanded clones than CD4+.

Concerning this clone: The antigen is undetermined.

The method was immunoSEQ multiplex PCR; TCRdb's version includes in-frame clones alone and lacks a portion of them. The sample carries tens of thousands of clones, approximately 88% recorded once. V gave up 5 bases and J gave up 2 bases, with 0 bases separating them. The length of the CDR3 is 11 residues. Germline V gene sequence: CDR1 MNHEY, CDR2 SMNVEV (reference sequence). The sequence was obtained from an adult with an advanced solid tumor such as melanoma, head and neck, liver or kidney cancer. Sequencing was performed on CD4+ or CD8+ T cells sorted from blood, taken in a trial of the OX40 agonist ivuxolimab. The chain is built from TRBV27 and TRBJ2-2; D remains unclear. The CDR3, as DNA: TGTGCCAGCAGTAACACCGGGGAGCTGTTTTTT. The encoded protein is CASSNTGELFF.